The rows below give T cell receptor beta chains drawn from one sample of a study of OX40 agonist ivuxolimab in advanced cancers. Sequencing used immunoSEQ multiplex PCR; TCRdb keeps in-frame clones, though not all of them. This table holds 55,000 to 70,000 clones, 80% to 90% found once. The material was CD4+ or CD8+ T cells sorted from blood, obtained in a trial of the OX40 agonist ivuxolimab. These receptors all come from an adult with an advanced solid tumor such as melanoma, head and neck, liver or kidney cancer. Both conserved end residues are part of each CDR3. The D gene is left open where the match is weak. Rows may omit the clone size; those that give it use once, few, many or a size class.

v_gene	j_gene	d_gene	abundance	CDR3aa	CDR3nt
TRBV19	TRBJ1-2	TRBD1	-	CASIGTGEANYGYTF	TGTGCCAGTATTGGAACAGGGGAAGCTAACTATGGCTACACCTTC
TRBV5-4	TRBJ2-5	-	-	CASSVRGGETQYF	TGTGCCAGCAGCGTTCGAGGAGGGGAGACCCAGTACTTC
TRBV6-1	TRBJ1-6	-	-	CASQRGSPLHF	TGTGCCAGCCAAAGGGGTTCACCCCTCCACTTT
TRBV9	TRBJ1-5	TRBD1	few	CASSVGEGALNQPQHF	TGTGCCAGCAGCGTAGGGGAGGGGGCCCTGAATCAGCCCCAGCATTTT
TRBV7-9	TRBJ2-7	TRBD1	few	CASSLPGQGSYEQYF	TGTGCCAGCAGCTTACCGGGACAGGGTTCCTACGAGCAGTACTTC
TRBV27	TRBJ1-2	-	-	CASSLRGGRGYTF	TGTGCCAGCAGTTTGAGGGGGGGTCGGGGCTACACCTTC
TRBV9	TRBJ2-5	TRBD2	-	CASSVVAGGPPQYF	TGTGCCAGCAGCGTAGTAGCGGGGGGTCCACCCCAGTACTTC
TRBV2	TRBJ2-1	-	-	CASSEAPRRTSYNEQFF	TGTGCCAGCAGTGAAGCGCCGCGGCGGACCTCCTACAATGAGCAGTTCTTC
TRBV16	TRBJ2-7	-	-	CASSHESVHYEQYF	TGTGCCAGCAGCCATGAATCAGTGCACTACGAGCAGTACTTC
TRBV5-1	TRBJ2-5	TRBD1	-	CASSPGTAQETQYF	TGCGCCAGCAGCCCTGGGACAGCACAAGAGACCCAGTACTTC
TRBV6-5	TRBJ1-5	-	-	CASSGTTSNQPQHF	TGTGCCAGCAGCGGGACAACCAGCAATCAGCCCCAGCATTTT
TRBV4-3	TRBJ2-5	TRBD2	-	CASSLGLAGTQYF	TGCGCCAGCAGCCTTGGACTAGCCGGGACCCAGTACTTC
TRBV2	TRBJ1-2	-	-	CASSEVGLGDTF	TGTGCCAGCAGTGAAGTAGGGTTGGGGGACACCTTC
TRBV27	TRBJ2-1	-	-	CASGRRGSSYNEQFF	TGTGCCAGCGGCCGACGGGGGAGCTCCTACAATGAGCAGTTCTTC
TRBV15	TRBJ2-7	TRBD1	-	CATSREVRQGRVSYEQYF	TGTGCCACCAGCAGAGAAGTGAGACAGGGCCGTGTCTCCTACGAGCAGTACTTC
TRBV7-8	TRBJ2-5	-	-	CASSLRGSQETQYF	TGTGCCAGCAGCTTAAGAGGCAGCCAAGAGACCCAGTACTTC
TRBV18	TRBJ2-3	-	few	CASSPAGEGTDTQYF	TGTGCCAGCTCACCAGCAGGGGAGGGCACAGATACGCAGTATTTT
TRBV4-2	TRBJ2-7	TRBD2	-	CASTRDRVSGGPSYEQYF	TGTGCCAGCACCCGTGATAGGGTTAGCGGGGGGCCCTCCTACGAGCAGTACTTC
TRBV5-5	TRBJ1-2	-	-	CASSLDGTMGGYTF	TGTGCCAGCAGCTTGGATGGGACGATGGGAGGCTACACCTTC
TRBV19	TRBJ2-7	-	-	CASSAGGRRSSYEQYF	TGTGCCAGTAGTGCCGGGGGTAGACGGAGCTCCTACGAGCAGTACTTC
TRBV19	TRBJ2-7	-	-	CASSMVAVGQIYEQYF	TGTGCCAGTAGTATGGTCGCGGTCGGACAGATCTACGAGCAGTACTTC
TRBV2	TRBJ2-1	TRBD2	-	CASRVGLAGVDEQFF	TGTGCCAGCAGGGTGGGACTAGCGGGGGTGGATGAGCAGTTCTTC
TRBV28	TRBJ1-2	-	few	CASTSYYGYTF	TGTGCCAGCACGAGTTACTATGGCTACACCTTC
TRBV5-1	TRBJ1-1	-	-	CASSLEGNTEAFF	TGCGCCAGCAGCTTGGAGGGGAACACTGAAGCTTTCTTT
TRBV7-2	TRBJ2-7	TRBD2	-	CASSLTGGMSYEQYF	TGTGCCAGCAGCCTAACGGGGGGGATGTCCTACGAGCAGTACTTC
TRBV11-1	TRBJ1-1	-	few	CASSDRNTEAFF	TGTGCCAGCAGCGACAGGAACACTGAAGCTTTCTTT
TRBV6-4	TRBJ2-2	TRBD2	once	CASSDGGGTGELFF	TGTGCCAGCAGTGACGGGGGGGGCACCGGGGAGCTGTTTTTT
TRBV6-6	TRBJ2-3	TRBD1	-	CASSTEGGLGTDTQYF	TGTGCCAGTTCCACGGAAGGGGGCTTAGGGACAGATACGCAGTATTTT
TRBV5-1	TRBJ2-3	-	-	CASSSLGRATDTQYF	TGCGCCAGCAGTTCGCTGGGCAGGGCCACAGATACGCAGTATTTT
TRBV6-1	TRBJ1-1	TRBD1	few	CASKPGGAVTEAFF	TGTGCCAGCAAGCCAGGGGGCGCGGTCACTGAAGCTTTCTTT
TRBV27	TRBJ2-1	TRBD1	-	CASSSHRGQSSYNEQFF	TGTGCCAGCAGTTCCCACAGGGGGCAGTCCTCCTACAATGAGCAGTTCTTC
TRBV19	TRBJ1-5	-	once	CASSIDHQELGGDQPQHF	TGTGCCAGTAGTATAGATCATCAAGAATTGGGGGGGGATCAGCCCCAGCATTTT
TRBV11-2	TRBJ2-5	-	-	CASSLYGETQYF	TGTGCCAGCAGCTTATACGGGGAGACCCAGTACTTC
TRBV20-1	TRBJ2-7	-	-	CSADRTGEQYF	TGCAGTGCTGACAGGACCGGCGAGCAGTACTTC
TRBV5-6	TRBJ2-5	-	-	CASSFQPGGPMETQYF	TGTGCCAGCAGCTTCCAGCCAGGGGGGCCAATGGAGACCCAGTACTTC
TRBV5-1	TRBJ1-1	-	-	CASSPEGQGGNTEAFF	TGCGCCAGCAGCCCGGAGGGGCAGGGTGGGAACACTGAAGCTTTCTTT
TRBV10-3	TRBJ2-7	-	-	CAISESRQFGLSYEQYF	TGTGCCATCAGTGAGTCGAGACAGTTTGGCCTTTCCTACGAGCAGTACTTC
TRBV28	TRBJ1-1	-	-	CASSQTPQNTEAFF	TGTGCCAGCAGTCAGACGCCACAGAACACTGAAGCTTTCTTT
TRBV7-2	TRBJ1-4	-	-	CASSLRGAGEKLFF	TGTGCCAGCAGCCTGCGGGGGGCCGGAGAAAAACTGTTTTTT
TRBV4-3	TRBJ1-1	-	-	CASSQDFRGEAFF	TGCGCCAGCAGCCAAGATTTTCGGGGTGAAGCTTTCTTT
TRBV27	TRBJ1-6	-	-	CASSSSRGTYNSPLHF	TGTGCCAGCAGTTCTTCAAGGGGCACCTATAATTCACCCCTCCACTTT
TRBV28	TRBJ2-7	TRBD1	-	CASSRQGSSYEQYF	TGTGCCAGCAGTCGACAGGGTTCCTCCTACGAGCAGTACTTC
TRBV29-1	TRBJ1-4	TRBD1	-	CSVKSTGGANEKLFF	TGCAGCGTTAAGTCTACAGGGGGGGCTAATGAAAAACTGTTTTTT
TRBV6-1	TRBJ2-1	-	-	CASSEFSGQYNEQFF	TGTGCCAGCAGTGAATTTTCCGGGCAGTACAATGAGCAGTTCTTC